This is a list of T cell receptor beta chains from one sample in a study of blood T cell repertoires in COVID-19. This table comes from immunoSEQ multiplex PCR, and its TCRdb copy is limited to in-frame clones, with some not included. The table has some 97,000 clones, approximately 90% seen once. Sequencing was performed on peripheral blood. Source of these receptors: a middle-aged man with acute or convalescent COVID-19. CDR3s include the opening cysteine and the closing phenylalanine or tryptophan. The D gene is left open where the match is weak. Clone size is not always given. Where it is, it says once, few, many or a class for expanded clones.

13	TRBD2	NA	TRBV19	TRBJ2-5	CASRPGGQETQYF	TGTGCCAGTAGGCCGGGAGGCCAAGAGACCCAGTACTTC
11	NA	NA	TRBV7-8	TRBJ2-1	CASSSLGGVFF	TGTGCCAGCAGCTCACTAGGCGGGGTTTTCTTC
13	NA	NA	TRBV27	TRBJ1-1	CASSFAQGGEAFF	TGTGCCAGCAGTTTCGCGCAGGGTGGTGAAGCTTTCTTT
19	TRBD2	NA	TRBV11-3	TRBJ2-1	CASSLSVGRTSGIRNEQFF	TGTGCCAGCAGCTTATCGGTTGGGCGTACTAGCGGGATAAGGAATGAGCAGTTCTTC
16	TRBD2	NA	TRBV11-3	TRBJ2-3	CASSLRLAKPTDTQYF	TGTGCCAGCAGCTTAAGACTAGCTAAACCCACAGATACGCAGTATTTT
17	TRBD1	NA	TRBV6-6	TRBJ1-6	CASSRIATGRRDSPLHF	TGTGCCAGCAGTCGAATAGCGACAGGGCGAAGAGACTCACCCCTCCACTTT
11	NA	once	TRBV24-1	TRBJ1-2	CATSDMSGYTF	TGTGCCACCAGTGATATGAGTGGCTACACCTTC
14	TRBD2	NA	TRBV5-1	TRBJ2-3	CASSPTSGSHTQYF	TGCGCCAGCAGCCCCACTAGCGGGTCCCATACGCAGTATTTT
13	TRBD1	few	TRBV2	TRBJ2-1	CASVDRGPNEQFF	TGTGCCAGCGTCGACAGGGGGCCCAATGAGCAGTTCTTC
13	NA	NA	TRBV11-3	TRBJ1-1	CASSLDRFAEAFF	TGTGCCAGCAGCCTCGACAGGTTCGCTGAAGCTTTCTTT
15	NA	NA	TRBV6-1	TRBJ1-2	CASSERGGTIYGYTF	TGTGCCAGCAGTGAACGGGGGGGGACAATCTATGGCTACACCTTC
18	TRBD2	few	TRBV5-1	TRBJ2-3	CASSSQLPGLAGEDTQYF	TGCGCCAGCAGCTCCCAACTACCGGGACTAGCGGGAGAAGATACGCAGTATTTT
15	NA	NA	TRBV30	TRBJ1-5	CAWSRDGYSNQPQHF	TGTGCCTGGAGTCGCGACGGGTATAGCAATCAGCCCCAGCATTTT
16	TRBD2	NA	TRBV3-1/TRBV3-2	TRBJ2-3	CASSQGVAGATDTQYF	TGTGCCAGCAGCCAAGGGGTAGCGGGAGCCACAGATACGCAGTATTTT
18	TRBD1	NA	TRBV7-9	TRBJ1-4	CASTLYGFGQGSIEKLFF	TGTGCCAGCACCCTGTACGGGTTTGGACAGGGCTCGATTGAAAAACTGTTTTTT
15	NA	NA	TRBV9	TRBJ2-5	CASSVGLVWGETQYF	TGTGCCAGCAGCGTAGGACTAGTCTGGGGAGAGACCCAGTACTTC
16	TRBD1	NA	TRBV12-5	TRBJ1-2	CASGLFPGTGEDGYTF	TGTGCTAGTGGTTTGTTTCCCGGGACAGGGGAGGATGGCTACACCTTC
16	TRBD1	NA	TRBV6-5	TRBJ2-3	CASSYTDRGDTDTQYF	TGTGCCAGCAGTTACACGGACAGGGGGGACACAGATACGCAGTATTTT